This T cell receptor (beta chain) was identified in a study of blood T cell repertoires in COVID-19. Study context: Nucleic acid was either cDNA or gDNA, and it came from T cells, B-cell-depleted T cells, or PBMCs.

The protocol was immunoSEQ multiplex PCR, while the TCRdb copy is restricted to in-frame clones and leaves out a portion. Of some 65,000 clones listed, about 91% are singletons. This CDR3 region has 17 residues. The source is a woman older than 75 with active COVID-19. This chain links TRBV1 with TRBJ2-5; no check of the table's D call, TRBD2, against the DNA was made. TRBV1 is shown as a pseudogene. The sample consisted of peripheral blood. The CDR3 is CTSSPHRARGGQETQYF. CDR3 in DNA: TGCACCAGCAGCCCCCATCGCGCGCGGGGGGGCCAAGAGACCCAGTACTTC.